The T cell receptor (beta chain) under discussion was sequenced for a study of blood T cells in healthy people across ages (dated by TCRdb to between 2014 and 2017). A note on the overall study: In model experiments, template switching captured about one uniquely barcoded TCR beta cDNA molecule for every two T cells. Using deep sequencing normalized with unique cDNA molecular identifiers, the study measured how TCR beta repertoire diversity changes with age. The donors were divided into four age groups: young (average about 15 years), middle-aged (roughly 42), aged (around 59) and long-lived (roughly 82). To avoid experimental bias, donors of different ages were randomly spread across the sequencing lanes. For two donors (one aged 18 to 30 and one aged 80 or older), the study analyzed two additional independent replicas of 1 million unique cDNA reads from the same blood draw. General findings and caveats noted by the study authors: Observed TCR beta diversity per million T cells fell roughly linearly with age, and a significant reduction was already apparent by age around 36. Observed TCR beta diversity correlated strongly with the percentage of naive T cells measured by flow cytometry. The CMV infection status of donors was not known, potentially confounding age-related changes in expanded clonotypes. Bulk unsorted PBMC profiling prevented conclusive comparison of naive and antigen-experienced compartments. Estimates of total diversity based on one million sequenced T cells were regarded as lower bounds and as underestimates. Compared with the aged group, the long-lived group had more naive CD4+ T cells, fewer expanded clones and increased TCR diversity, suggesting age selection.

The library was produced with 5' RACE. Sequencing used an Illumina HiSeq 2500. A second PCR of about 7 to 12 cycles was performed with a sample-barcoded 5' primer and a J-beta primer mix. Each TCR beta cDNA molecule received a unique molecular identifier from a template-switch 5' adaptor carrying 12 random nucleotides. Each sample yielded at least 2.5 million CDR3-containing paired-end reads. First-strand cDNA was synthesized from all RNA with the Mint cDNA synthesis kit, primed by a TRBC-specific oligonucleotide. Following uracil-DNA glycosylase treatment, a first 18-cycle PCR with universal primers M1SS and BC2_uni_R was performed on all cDNA. Per the authors' processing: For normalization, 1 million high-quality reads were randomly selected from each sample, with every read carrying a distinct molecular identifier. Reads with shared molecular identifiers were discarded instead of being binned into consensus sequences. MiTCR, run with a Q25 quality threshold and the strictest error-elimination algorithm, handled CDR3 identification, clonotype clustering and error correction. A nonparametric unseen species model with Euler transformation was used to estimate a lower bound on total TCR beta diversity. The raw public reads went through TCRdb reprocessing: fastp at Q25, MiXCR clone calling, in-frame beta chains kept. Entries are consolidated by CDR3 protein sequence, retaining the most common genes and DNA. The V and J calls and clone size are TCRdb's, not the authors'. For this sample there are approximately 1.5 million distinct CDR3 sequences; about 45% appear just once. Over 3.5% of the sample is in the top ten clones.

Many counts were recorded for this clonotype. Its antigen target is currently unknown. No much larger clone is present one base from it, and per-base qualities are unavailable. The roughly 39 donors, aged roughly 6 to 100 years, were systemically healthy Caucasian individuals from Russia. Each donor gave approximately 9.4 milliliters of peripheral blood, drawn into EDTA-treated Vacutainer tubes. Ficoll-Paque density-gradient centrifugation was used to isolate PBMCs, with at least 7 million per sample. Total RNA was extracted from PBMCs with Trizol reagent, with at least 5.5 micrograms obtained per sample. The percentages of naive CD45RAhigh/CD27high T cells were determined by flow cytometry on a PBMC aliquot from every donor. The sequence came from a woman under 30 in good health. Sequencing used blood.

Here is the DNA: TGTGCCAGCAGACCCACAGATACGCAGTATTTT. Its amino acids are CASRPTDTQYF. The rearranged chain carries TRBV7-9 and TRBJ2-3; the D gene lacks a confident call. The CDR3 sequence holds 11 residues, the cysteine and phenylalanine included. CDR3 DNA is the only sequence kept; it has 33 bases, read in frame from the first base. The junction shows trimming of 6 bases on V and 2 bases on J, plus 3 bases between the germline ends. Based on the germline V gene (reference sequence), the CDR1 and CDR2 sequences are SEHNR and FQNEAQ.